This is a list of T cell receptor beta chains from one sample in a study of regulatory T cells in long-lasting Graves disease. TCRdb reprocessed the multiplex PCR reads via MiXCR and lists one record per CDR3 protein. The data show roughly 260,000 distinct CDR3 sequences, about 17% seen once. These same records also appear under a second study, on T cells in Graves' hyperthyroidism and ophthalmopathy.

The source material was peripheral blood mononuclear cells (PBMCs), sampled at new diagnosis, from a patient treated with antithyroid drugs. The receptor set was obtained from a woman aged 25 to 39 with Graves disease. The CDR3 runs from the conserved cysteine through the conserved F or W. Each record gives: J gene, V gene, D gene, clone size, CDR3 DNA, CDR3 protein. The D gene is left open where the match is weak. Clone size is not always given. Where it is, it says once, few, many or a class for expanded clones.

TRBJ2-5	TRBV20-1	NA	NA	TGCAGTGCTAGAGTCGTTCTTAGAGAGACCCAGTACTTC	CSARVVLRETQYF
TRBJ1-5	TRBV28	NA	NA	TGTGCCGGCTTGGCAGGGGTGCAGCCCCAGCATTTT	CAGLAGVQPQHF
TRBJ1-4	TRBV5-1	NA	many	TGCGCCAGCAGCTTGGGGACAACTAATGAAAAACTGTTTTTT	CASSLGTTNEKLFF
TRBJ2-5	TRBV19	TRBD2	many	TGTGCCAGTAGTATTTCTAGCGGGGCTCAAGAGACCCAGTACTTC	CASSISSGAQETQYF
TRBJ1-5	TRBV4-2	NA	many	TGTGCCAGCAGCCAAGATGGGCGAAGAGGGGAATATCAGCCCCAGCATTTT	CASSQDGRRGEYQPQHF
TRBJ1-1	TRBV15	NA	many	TGTGCCACCAGCCCGGAGGGACCCACTGAAGCTTTCTTT	CATSPEGPTEAFF
TRBJ2-3	TRBV7-9	TRBD2	NA	TGTGCCAGCAGCCCGGGACTACTCCGTACGCAGTATTTT	CASSPGLLRTQYF
TRBJ1-1	TRBV3-1	NA	many	TGTGCCAGCAGCCCGGGGAATGGCGTGGACACTGAAGCTTTCTTT	CASSPGNGVDTEAFF
TRBJ1-2	TRBV20-1	NA	many	TGCAGTGCTACAAACAGGGTGGGGTATGGCTACACCTTC	CSATNRVGYGYTF
TRBJ1-1	TRBV11-2	NA	NA	TGTGCCAGCAGCTTCGGGGGGGAAGCTTTCTTT	CASSFGGEAFF
TRBJ2-7	TRBV19	NA	many	TGTGCCAGTAGTCCAGACACCCGGGTGAGCGAGCAGTACTTC	CASSPDTRVSEQYF
TRBJ2-5	TRBV11-2	TRBD1	many	TGTGCCAGCAGCACGGGACAGGTTCGGGAGACCCAGTACTTC	CASSTGQVRETQYF
TRBJ1-1	TRBV30	NA	NA	TGTGCCTGGAGTGTACCAGGGAAAACTGAAGCTTTCTTT	CAWSVPGKTEAFF
TRBJ2-3	TRBV2	TRBD2	NA	TGTGCCAGCAGTGACTCGAGAAAGTATGCGGGGGGACCAGATACGCAGTATTTT	CASSDSRKYAGGPDTQYF
TRBJ1-2	TRBV12-3/TRBV12-4	TRBD1	many	TGTGCCAGCAGGACGACAGGGGGCGTCCCCGAGGGCTACACCTTC	CASRTTGGVPEGYTF
TRBJ1-1	TRBV2	TRBD1	many	TGTGCCAGCAGGGGGCTGGACAGGCGAGCTTTCTTT	CASRGLDRRAFF
TRBJ1-1	TRBV6-2/TRBV6-3	NA	many	TGTGCCAGCAGCCCTAGGACACCTAACACTGAAGCTTTCTTT	CASSPRTPNTEAFF
TRBJ1-2	TRBV20-1	TRBD1	many	TGCAGTGCTAGAGATTGGACAGGGGAAGGCTACACCTTC	CSARDWTGEGYTF
TRBJ2-3	TRBV6-2/TRBV6-3	TRBD2	many	TGTGCCAGCAGTTACCGCGCTAGCGGGGGCCATACTCGGTATTTT	CASSYRASGGHTRYF
TRBJ2-7	TRBV20-1	TRBD2	many	TGCAGTGCGAGGGGGACTAGCGGGGTCTCCTACGAGCAGTACTTC	CSARGTSGVSYEQYF
TRBJ2-1	TRBV7-9	TRBD2	few	TGTGCCAGCAGCCCAAGACGTCTAGCGGGAGAGAGGAATGAGCAGTTCTTC	CASSPRRLAGERNEQFF
TRBJ2-1	TRBV11-1	NA	many	TGTGCCAGCAGCACCCGCCAGGGCAATGAGCAGTTCTTC	CASSTRQGNEQFF
TRBJ2-1	TRBV4-1	NA	NA	TGCGCCAGCAGCCAAGATCTAGGGGGGATCTACAATGAGCAGTTCTTC	CASSQDLGGIYNEQFF
TRBJ1-5	TRBV4-1	NA	many	TGCGCCAGCAGGGGCGAAGGGACGATCAATCAGCCCCAGCATTTT	CASRGEGTINQPQHF
TRBJ2-7	TRBV29-1	NA	NA	TGCAGCGTTGAAGGGAGGTCGGGGGGCATCGAGCAGTACTTC	CSVEGRSGGIEQYF
TRBJ1-1	TRBV6-1	NA	many	TGTGCCAGCAGTGAACGTTTGAACACTGAAGCTTTCTTT	CASSERLNTEAFF
TRBJ2-3	TRBV7-2	NA	NA	TGTGCCAGCAGCCTTATGATATTTGGGGGCACAGATACGCAGTATTTT	CASSLMIFGGTDTQYF
TRBJ2-7	TRBV3-1	TRBD2	many	TGTGCCAGCAGCCCGCCCCCCGGGACTAGCGGAGACGAGCAGTACTTC	CASSPPPGTSGDEQYF
TRBJ2-7	TRBV12-5	NA	NA	TGTGCTAGTGGTTTGCCACGACGACCCACCTACGAGCAGTACTTC	CASGLPRRPTYEQYF
TRBJ2-7	TRBV12-3/TRBV12-4	TRBD1	many	TGTGCCAGCAGTTGGGACAGGGCCGGGGGAGAGCAGTACTTC	CASSWDRAGGEQYF
TRBJ2-2	TRBV15	NA	many	TGTGCCACCAGCAGAGATCCGGGGGGCCAGGGGACCGGGGAGCTGTTTTTT	CATSRDPGGQGTGELFF
TRBJ1-2	TRBV4-1	TRBD1	many	TGCGCCAGCAGTTCGATCATACAGGGGACCTATGGCTACACCTTC	CASSSIIQGTYGYTF
TRBJ1-4	TRBV2	NA	few	TGTGCCAGCAGTGGAGTACGGTGGAATGAAAAACTGTTTTTT	CASSGVRWNEKLFF
TRBJ2-3	TRBV20-1	TRBD2	once	TGCAGTGCTAGATCTAAATCTAGCGGGGGGGCAGATACGCAGTATTTT	CSARSKSSGGADTQYF
TRBJ1-1	TRBV29-1	TRBD1	many	TGCAGCCTTCAAGGTTCCTTAGCGGGGGGGACAGAGAACACTGAAGCTTTCTTT	CSLQGSLAGGTENTEAFF
TRBJ2-7	TRBV7-2	TRBD1	NA	TGTGCCAGTAGTATAGGAATCTGGACAGGGAGTAGAACCTACGAGCAGTACTTC	CASSIGIWTGSRTYEQYF
TRBJ1-2	TRBV27	NA	many	TGTGCCAGACAGGGTCGGGAAGGCTACACCTTC	CARQGREGYTF
TRBJ2-7	TRBV7-2	NA	NA	NA	CASSFYICSADPGQGSTRQYF
TRBJ2-3	TRBV20-1	NA	NA	TGCAGTGCTAGTGCCGGGGGCTATGATACGCAGTATTTT	CSASAGGYDTQYF
TRBJ1-5	TRBV7-3	TRBD1	NA	TGTGCCAGCAGCTCAAACCCCGGGACAGGGAGAAATCAGCCCCAGCATTTT	CASSSNPGTGRNQPQHF
TRBJ2-3	TRBV6-2/TRBV6-3	TRBD2	many	TGTGCCAGCAAGGCGGCTAGCGGGGGAGGCACAGATACGCAGTATTTT	CASKAASGGGTDTQYF
TRBJ1-6	TRBV7-9	TRBD1	many	TGTGCCAGCAACGCGGACAGGGAAGGCTCACCCCTCCACTTT	CASNADREGSPLHF
TRBJ2-3	TRBV19	TRBD2	NA	TGTGCCAGCGCGGGGGGGCCAGATACGCAGTATTTT	CASAGGPDTQYF
TRBJ2-4	TRBV7-9	NA	many	TGTGCCAGCAGCTTAGGGGCCGGACTCGCAAAAAACATTCAGTACTTC	CASSLGAGLAKNIQYF
TRBJ2-1	TRBV7-9	TRBD1	few	TGTGCCAGCAGCGACCGGGACAGGGTTTCGAATGAGCAGTTCTTC	CASSDRDRVSNEQFF